This T cell receptor (beta chain) was sequenced in a study of blood T cell repertoires in COVID-19. Background on the study: The cDNA or gDNA used as material had been derived from T cells, B-cell-depleted T cells, or PBMCs.

Germline V gives CDR1 SEHNR, CDR2 FQNEAQ (reference sequence). Trimming left V 5 bases short and J 1 base short, with 8 bases between. This CDR3 contains 14 residues. The assay was immunoSEQ multiplex PCR, and TCRdb's table has in-frame clones only and misses some. In the table there are fewer than 350,000 clones, approximately 86% of which are singletons. The receptor comes from a woman in her 30s who had recovered from COVID-19. The sample taken for sequencing was peripheral blood. J is TRBJ2-2 and V is TRBV7-9; D call uncertain. The CDR3 bases are TGTGCCAGCAGCCCCTCAGGGAACACCGGGGAGCTGTTTTTT. It specifies CASSPSGNTGELFF.